This section outlines one TCR beta chain sequence together with its context. This clone appeared once. No cognate antigen has been identified for it. It has no much larger one-base neighbor in the sample; base qualities were not kept. Inclusive of the bounding cysteine and phenylalanine, the CDR3 is 14 residues long. Only the CDR3 DNA is retained, 42 bases long and in frame from the first base. Trimming removed 5 bases from V and 4 bases from J, leaving 14 bases between the germline ends. The germline V gene (reference sequence) supplies CDR1 LNHNV and CDR2 YYDKDF. The library was made by the immunoSEQ multiplex PCR assay. The original methods were these. A statistical classification framework was built for diagnosing cytomegalovirus status from the catalog of TCR beta chain sequences. Not all clones reach the TCRdb copy of this immuneACCESS table, which keeps in-frame sequences only. Checked studies attribute under half of the gap to unresolved V genes and leave the rest unexplained. The V and J calls and clone size were taken over from that table, and D and trimming were inferred from the DNA. A total of under 200,000 clones appear in this sample, roughly 82% of them only once. The ten largest clones take up roughly 6.5% of the sample.

The donors were included in the validation cohort of 100 to 150 subjects, a group kept apart from the roughly 670-subject first cohort. This sample stems from a study of cytomegalovirus exposure and HLA in healthy donors (dated by TCRdb to the late 2010s). As for the study more broadly: A later analysis indicated that the roughly 130 validation repertoires were generated on the platform also employed for the 700 or so repertoires of the first cohort. The aim of the study was to test whether cataloging public T cell receptors could identify signatures of past pathogen exposure. A separate validation cohort of some 130 different subjects was used in addition to the 666-subject first cohort. High-throughput TCR immunosequencing, statistical association of individual TCRs with disease status, and machine learning were combined to predict cytomegalovirus infection status.

Broader findings and caveats from the paper: A later analysis lacked HLA typing for the validation cohort, so it scored co-occurrence in that cohort across all 120 repertoires. Most TCR sequences were observed very rarely across donors, whereas some public TCRs were present in many individuals. The study listed 150 to 200 TCR beta chains as associated with cytomegalovirus. In vitro tests confirmed that a few of the cytomegalovirus-associated TCR beta chains recognize cytomegalovirus antigens. In both the original and validation cohorts, the classifier was reported to diagnose cytomegalovirus status with high specificity and sensitivity. According to the authors, the approach could potentially be generalized to other disease states and immunological phenotypes. Subsequent analysis determined that TCRs grouped into clusters in the first cohort also showed a tendency toward co-occurrence across the roughly 120 validation repertoires, and approximately 94% of cluster scores exceeded 0.

The sequence joins TRBV15 to TRBJ1-1, with the D gene not confidently named. Sequencing used PBMCs. This receptor was identified in a man between 18 and 35 years old in good health and CMV-seropositive. The DNA reads TGTGCCACCAGCCTACGAACGGAGATCACTGAAGCTTTCTTT. Its translation is CATSLRTEITEAFF.